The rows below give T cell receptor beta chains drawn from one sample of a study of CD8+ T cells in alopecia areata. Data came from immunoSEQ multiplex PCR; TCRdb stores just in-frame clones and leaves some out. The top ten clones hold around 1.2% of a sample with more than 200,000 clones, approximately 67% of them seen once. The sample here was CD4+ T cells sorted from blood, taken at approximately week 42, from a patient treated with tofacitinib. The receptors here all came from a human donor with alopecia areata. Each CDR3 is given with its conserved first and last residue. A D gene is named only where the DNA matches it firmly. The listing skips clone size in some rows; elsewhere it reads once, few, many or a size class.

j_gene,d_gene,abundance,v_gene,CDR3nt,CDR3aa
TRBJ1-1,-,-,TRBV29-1,TGCAGCGTCGCCTTAACTTTGAACACTGAAGCTTTCTTT,CSVALTLNTEAFF
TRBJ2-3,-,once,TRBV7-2,TGTGCCAGCACACCCGGCACAGATACGCAGTATTTT,CASTPGTDTQYF
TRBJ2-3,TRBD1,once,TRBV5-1,TGCGCCAGCAGCTATAGGACAGGGTCGGCAGATACGCAGTATTTT,CASSYRTGSADTQYF
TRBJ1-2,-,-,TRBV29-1,TGCAGCGTTCCCTTGGGGGTGACCTATGGCTACACCTTC,CSVPLGVTYGYTF
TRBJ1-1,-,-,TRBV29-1,TGCAGCGTGGCTATGATACGGGTAGACACTGAAGCTTTCTTT,CSVAMIRVDTEAFF
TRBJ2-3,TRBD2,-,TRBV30,TGTGCCTGGAGTGGGTTGCTGCGGGGGGACACAGATACGCAGTATTTT,CAWSGLLRGDTDTQYF
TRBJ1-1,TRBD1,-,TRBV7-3,TGTGCCAGCGCGGGACAGCCGAACACTGAAGCTTTCTTT,CASAGQPNTEAFF
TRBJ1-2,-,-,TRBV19,TGTGCCAGTAGTATCAGCCAGTCAGGAGGTGGCTACACCTTC,CASSISQSGGGYTF
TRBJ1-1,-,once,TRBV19,TGTGCCAGTAGCTTTGGCGACACTGAAGCTTTCTTT,CASSFGDTEAFF
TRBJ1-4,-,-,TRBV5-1,TGCGCCAGCAGCCCATCCGGGACGGATAATGAAAAACTGTTTTTT,CASSPSGTDNEKLFF
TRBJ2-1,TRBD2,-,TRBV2,TGTGCCAGTAGCGGGGGGGCCAATGAGCAGTTCTTC,CASSGGANEQFF
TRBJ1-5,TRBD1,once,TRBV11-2,TGTGCCAGCAGTGCAGACAGGGTGAATCAGCCCCAGCATTTT,CASSADRVNQPQHF
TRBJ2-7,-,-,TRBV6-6,TGTGCCAGCAGTCGACCACAAAGGGGGAGTCACGAGCAGTACTTC,CASSRPQRGSHEQYF
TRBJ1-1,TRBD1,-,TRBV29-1,TGCAGCGTTGAAGGGGGCAGGGGGACTGAAGCTTTCTTT,CSVEGGRGTEAFF
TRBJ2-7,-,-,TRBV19,TGTGCCAGTAGTATAGTAGACGGGACCTACGAGCAGTACTTC,CASSIVDGTYEQYF
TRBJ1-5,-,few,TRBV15,TGTGCCACCAGCAGAGATCGGGACAGCAATCAGCCCCAGCATTTT,CATSRDRDSNQPQHF
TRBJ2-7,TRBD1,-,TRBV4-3,TGCGCCAGCAGCCCTGGGGGGACAGGGGACTACGAGCAGTACTTC,CASSPGGTGDYEQYF
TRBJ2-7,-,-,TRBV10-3,TGTGCCATCAGTGCGGGGGACCCCTCTCCCAGGCAGTACTTC,CAISAGDPSPRQYF
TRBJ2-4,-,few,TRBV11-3,TGTGCCAGCAGCTTAGTTGGCGGGGGCGCGAACATTCAGTACTTC,CASSLVGGGANIQYF
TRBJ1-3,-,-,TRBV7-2,TGTGCCAGCAGCCCTCCATGGAACACCATATATTTT,CASSPPWNTIYF
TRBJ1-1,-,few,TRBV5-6,TGTGCCAGCAGCATGGGGGGGACGGTGAACACTGAAGCTTTCTTT,CASSMGGTVNTEAFF
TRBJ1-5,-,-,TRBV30,TGTGCCTGGAGTCGACAGGATCGTCAGCCCCAGCATTTT,CAWSRQDRQPQHF
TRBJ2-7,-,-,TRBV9,TGTGCCAGCATTTTTCAGGACACCTACGAGCAGTACTTC,CASIFQDTYEQYF
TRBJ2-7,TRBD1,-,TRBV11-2,TGTGCCAGCAGCCCTGGACAGGTCCACGAGCAGTACTTC,CASSPGQVHEQYF
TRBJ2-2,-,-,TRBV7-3,TGTGCCAGCAGCTTATCGGGGCGCACCGGGGAGCTGTTTTTT,CASSLSGRTGELFF
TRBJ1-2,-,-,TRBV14,TGTGCCAGCAGCCAAGATTATGGCTACACCTTC,CASSQDYGYTF
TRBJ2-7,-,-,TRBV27,TGTGCCAGCAGTTTGCGGGGGCAGATTGACGAGCAGTACTTC,CASSLRGQIDEQYF
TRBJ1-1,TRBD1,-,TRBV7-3,TGTGCCAGCAGTCCCGGGACAGCGGGGACTGAAGCTTTCTTT,CASSPGTAGTEAFF
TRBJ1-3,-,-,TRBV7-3,TGTGCCAGCAGCTTAGTTCCTGGAAACACCATATATTTT,CASSLVPGNTIYF
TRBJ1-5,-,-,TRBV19,TGTGCCAGTAGTATAGGTGTTGGGGGAGGTCAGCCCCAGCATTTT,CASSIGVGGGQPQHF
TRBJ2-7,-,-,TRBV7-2,TGTGCCAGCAGCGGGACCGGGACCTACGAGCAGTACTTC,CASSGTGTYEQYF
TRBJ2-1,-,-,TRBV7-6,TGTGCCAGCAGCTTCGGGGCGGCTAACAATGAGCAGTTCTTC,CASSFGAANNEQFF
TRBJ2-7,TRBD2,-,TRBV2,TGTGCCAGCAGGGGAGGGGACCACGAGCAGTACTTC,CASRGGDHEQYF
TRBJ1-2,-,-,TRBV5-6,TGTGCCAGCAGCTTGGTAGGGTCGCATGGCTACACCTTC,CASSLVGSHGYTF
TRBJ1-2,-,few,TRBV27,TGTGCCAGCAGTTTACGAGTGGGGCAGGGACGGGACTATGGCTACACCTTC,CASSLRVGQGRDYGYTF
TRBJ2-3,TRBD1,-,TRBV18,TGTGCCAGCTCAGACACAGGGGGCGGCACCACAGATACGCAGTATTTT,CASSDTGGGTTDTQYF
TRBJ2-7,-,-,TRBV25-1,TGTGCCAGCAGTGAAACCTACGAGCAGTACTTC,CASSETYEQYF
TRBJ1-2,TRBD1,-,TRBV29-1,TGCAGCGTGGACAGGGCCGGCTATGGCTACACCTTC,CSVDRAGYGYTF
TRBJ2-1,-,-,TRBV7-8,TGTGCCAGCAGCTTAGCGCTGGATGAGCAGTTCTTC,CASSLALDEQFF
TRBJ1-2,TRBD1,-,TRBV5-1,TGCGCCAGCAGCTTGGGCCGGGACAGCGCTAACTATGGCTACACCTTC,CASSLGRDSANYGYTF
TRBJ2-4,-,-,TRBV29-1,TGCAGCGTTATGGGCGGGGAGGTCCGGCTAGGGGCCAAAAACATTCAGTACTTC,CSVMGGEVRLGAKNIQYF